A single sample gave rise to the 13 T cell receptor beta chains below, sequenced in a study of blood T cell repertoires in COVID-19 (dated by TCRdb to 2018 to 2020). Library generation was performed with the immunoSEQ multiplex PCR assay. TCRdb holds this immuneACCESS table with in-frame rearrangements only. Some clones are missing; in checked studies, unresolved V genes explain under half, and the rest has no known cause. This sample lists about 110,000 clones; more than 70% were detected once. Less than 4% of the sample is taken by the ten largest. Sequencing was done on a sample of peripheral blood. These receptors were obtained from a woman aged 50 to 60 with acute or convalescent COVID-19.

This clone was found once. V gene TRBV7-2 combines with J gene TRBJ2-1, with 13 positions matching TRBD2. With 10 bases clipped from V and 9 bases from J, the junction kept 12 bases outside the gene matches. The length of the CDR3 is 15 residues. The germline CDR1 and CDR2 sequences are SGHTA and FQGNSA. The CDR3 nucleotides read TGTGCCACTGGGACTAGCGGGGCTCCCTTCCGTGAGCAGTTCTTC. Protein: CATGTSGAPFREQFF.

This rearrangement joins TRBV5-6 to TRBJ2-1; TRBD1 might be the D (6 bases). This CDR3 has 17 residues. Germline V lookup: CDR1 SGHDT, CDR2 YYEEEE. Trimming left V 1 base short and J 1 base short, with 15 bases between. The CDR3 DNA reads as TGTGCCAGCAGCTTGCCTCTCAGGGGAAGGTCCTACAATGAGCAGTTCTTC. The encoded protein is CASSLPLRGRSYNEQFF.

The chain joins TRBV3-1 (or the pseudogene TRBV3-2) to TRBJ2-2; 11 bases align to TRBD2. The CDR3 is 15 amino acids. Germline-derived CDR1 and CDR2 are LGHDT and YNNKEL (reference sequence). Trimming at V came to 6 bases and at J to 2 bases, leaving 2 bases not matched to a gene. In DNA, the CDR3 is TGTGCCAGCAGACTAGCGGGAGATAACACCGGGGAGCTGTTTTTT. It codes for CASRLAGDNTGELFF.

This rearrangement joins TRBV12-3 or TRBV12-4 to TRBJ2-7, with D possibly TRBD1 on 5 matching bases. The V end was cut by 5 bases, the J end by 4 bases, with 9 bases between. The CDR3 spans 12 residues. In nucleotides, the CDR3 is TGTGCCAGCAGTCTTCAGGGTTACGAGCAGTACTTC. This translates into CASSLQGYEQYF.

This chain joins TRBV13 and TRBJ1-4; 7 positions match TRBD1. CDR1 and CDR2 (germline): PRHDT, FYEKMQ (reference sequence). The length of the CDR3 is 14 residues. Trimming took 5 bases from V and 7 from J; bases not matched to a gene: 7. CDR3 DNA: TGTGCCAGCAGCAAAACTCAGGGGGGTGAAAAACTGTTTTTT. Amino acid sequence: CASSKTQGGEKLFF.

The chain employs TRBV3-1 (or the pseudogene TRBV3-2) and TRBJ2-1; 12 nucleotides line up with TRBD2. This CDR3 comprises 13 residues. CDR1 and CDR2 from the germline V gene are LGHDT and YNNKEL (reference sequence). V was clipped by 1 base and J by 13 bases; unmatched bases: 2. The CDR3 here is CASSQGTSGNQFF. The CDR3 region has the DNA TGTGCCAGCAGCCAAGGGACTAGCGGGAACCAGTTCTTC.

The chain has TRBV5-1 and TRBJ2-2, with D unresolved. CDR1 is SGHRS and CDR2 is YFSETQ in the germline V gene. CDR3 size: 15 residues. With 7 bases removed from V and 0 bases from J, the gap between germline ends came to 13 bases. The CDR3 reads CASDKGGANTGELFF. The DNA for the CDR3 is TGCGCCAGCGATAAAGGCGGAGCGAACACCGGGGAGCTGTTTTTT.

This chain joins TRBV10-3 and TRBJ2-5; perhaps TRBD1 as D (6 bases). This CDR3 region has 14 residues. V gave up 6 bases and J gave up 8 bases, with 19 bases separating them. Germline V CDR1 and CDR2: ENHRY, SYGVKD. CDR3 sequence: CAISAGVRDDTQYF. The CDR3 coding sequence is TGTGCCATCAGCGCAGGGGTACGAGATGATACCCAGTACTTC.

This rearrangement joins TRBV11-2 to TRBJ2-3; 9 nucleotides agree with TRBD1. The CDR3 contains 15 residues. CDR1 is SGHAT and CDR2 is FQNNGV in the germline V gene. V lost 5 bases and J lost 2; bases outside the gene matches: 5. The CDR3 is CASSPNRGLTDTQYF. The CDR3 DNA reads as TGTGCCAGCAGCCCGAACAGGGGGCTCACAGATACGCAGTATTTT. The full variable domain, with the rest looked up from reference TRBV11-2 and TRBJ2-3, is EAGVAQSPRYKIIEKRQSVAFWCNPISGHATLYWYQQILGQGPKLLIQFQNNGVVDDSQLPKDRFSAERLKGVDSTLKIQPAKLEDSAVYLCASSPNRGLTDTQYFGPGTRLTVL.

The CDR3 DNA is TGTGCCACCGGACAGGGGTGGCCAGATACGCAGTATTTT. Its protein product is CATGQGWPDTQYF. This chain uses TRBV24-1 with TRBJ2-3; 9 nucleotides agree with TRBD1. This CDR3 has 13 residues. Unmatched junction bases numbered 4, after V lost 9 bases and J lost 4 bases. CDR1 KGHDR and CDR2 SFDVKD come from the germline V gene.

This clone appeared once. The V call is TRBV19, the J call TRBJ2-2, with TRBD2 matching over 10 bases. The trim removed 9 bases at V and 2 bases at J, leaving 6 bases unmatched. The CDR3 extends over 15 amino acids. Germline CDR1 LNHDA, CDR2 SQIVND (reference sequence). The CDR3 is CASEREGFNTGELFF. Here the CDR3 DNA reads TGTGCCAGCGAGCGGGAGGGCTTCAACACCGGGGAGCTGTTTTTT.

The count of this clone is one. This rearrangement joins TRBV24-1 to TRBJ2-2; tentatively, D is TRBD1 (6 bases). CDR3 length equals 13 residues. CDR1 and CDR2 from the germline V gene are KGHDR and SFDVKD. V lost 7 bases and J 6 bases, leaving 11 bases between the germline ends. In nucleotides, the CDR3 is TGTGCCACCAGGACAGGCCCCTCCGGGGAGCTGTTTTTT. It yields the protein CATRTGPSGELFF.

This chain's CDR3 is CASSSTVFTEAFF. The CDR3 coding sequence is TGTGCCAGCAGTTCGACAGTTTTCACTGAAGCTTTCTTT. The chain has TRBV6-5 and TRBJ1-1; D is perhaps TRBD1 (5 bases). The V end was cut by 4 bases, the J end by 4 bases, with 10 bases between. The V gene's germline CDR1 is MNHEY and CDR2 SVGAGI. CDR3 length: 13 amino acids.